These 20 T cell receptor beta chains share one sample of origin, sequenced in a study of control samples from healthy donors and cancer patients. Sequencing used immunoSEQ multiplex PCR; TCRdb keeps in-frame clones, though not all of them. Here the sample spans tens of thousands of clones, 85% to 90% being singletons. The specimen was PBMCs. The receptors were gathered from a man aged 45-65 years with head and neck cancer.

The chain couples TRBV14 to TRBJ1-1, with D unclear. With 0 bases removed from V and 0 bases from J, the gap between germline ends came to 11 bases. The CDR3 runs to 16 residues. Germline V gene data show CDR1 as SGHDN and CDR2 as FVKESK. In DNA form, the CDR3 reads TGTGCCAGCAGCCAAGAGTCCGGAGGTCTGAACACTGAAGCTTTCTTT. As protein: CASSQESGGLNTEAFF. Looking up the rest from reference TRBV14 and TRBJ1-1 gives the full variable domain: EAGVTQFPSHSVIEKGQTVTLRCDPISGHDNLYWYRRVMGKEIKFLLHFVKESKQDESGMPNNRFLAERTGGTYSTLKVQPAELEDSGVYFCASSQESGGLNTEAFFGQGTRLTVV.

The chain carries TRBV6-5 and TRBJ1-5; TRBD1 agrees at 9 bases. The CDR3 consists of 14 residues. V gave up 6 bases and J gave up 7 bases; unmatched junction bases: 7. Germline CDR1 reads MNHEY; CDR2 reads SVGAGI. The CDR3 sequence is CASRFTGGPQPQHF. DNA of the CDR3: TGTGCCAGCAGGTTCACAGGGGGCCCCCAGCCCCAGCATTTT.

The rearrangement links TRBV3-1 (or the pseudogene TRBV3-2) to TRBJ2-2; D possibly matches TRBD1 or TRBD2 (5 bases each). Germline-derived CDR1 and CDR2 are LGHDT and YNNKEL (reference sequence). CDR3 length equals 16 residues. V lost 2 bases and J lost 4, with 14 bases in between. CDR3 coding DNA: TGTGCCAGCAGCCAACGACCCGGGACCCCCACCGGGGAGCTGTTTTTT. This translates into CASSQRPGTPTGELFF.

This clone showed up just a few times. The chain carries TRBV28 and TRBJ1-6; tentatively, D is TRBD1 (6 bases). Germline CDR1 reads MDHEN; CDR2 reads SYDVKM. This CDR3 region has 20 residues. The V and J ends lost 7 bases and 3 bases respectively, with 28 bases between them. The CDR3: CASTLPTTGGASLYNSPLHF. The CDR3 DNA reads TGTGCCAGCACCCTCCCGACGACGGGGGGCGCATCCCTCTATAATTCACCCCTCCACTTT.

The chain has TRBV28 and TRBJ2-7; 8 bases are a match to TRBD1. The CDR3 is made up of 12 amino acids. In germline, CDR1 is MDHEN, CDR2 SYDVKM. V gave up 5 bases and J gave up 3 bases; unmatched junction bases: 0. The CDR3 region is CASSGQGYEQYF. CDR3 nucleotide sequence: TGTGCCAGCAGTGGACAGGGCTACGAGCAGTACTTC.

The chain recombines TRBV29-1 with TRBJ1-1; D not certain. CDR3 length: 12 amino acids. Germline CDR1 is SQVTM and CDR2 is ANQGSEA. Trimming cost V 6 bases and J 7 bases, with 15 bases left between them. CDR3 DNA: TGCAGCGTCTTGGAGGCAGTGGGTGAAGCTTTCTTT. Translated: CSVLEAVGEAFF.

The chain couples TRBV4-3 to TRBJ2-5; D may be TRBD1 (6 bases). Germline V gene sequence: CDR1 LGHNA, CDR2 YSLEER. The V gene lost 0 bases and the J gene lost 6 bases, with 14 bases spanning the gap. This CDR3 spans 15 amino acids. The CDR3 loop reads CASSQDVGGRKTQYF. The CDR3 nucleotides are TGCGCCAGCAGCCAAGATGTTGGGGGCAGAAAGACCCAGTACTTC.

This chain uses TRBV5-1 with TRBJ2-7; D gene ambiguous. Trimming removed 1 base at V and 5 bases at J, with 10 bases between. Per germline, CDR1 SGHRS and CDR2 YFSETQ. CDR3 length: 13 residues. CDR3: CASSLSQSNEQYF. The DNA of the CDR3 is TGCGCCAGCAGCTTGAGTCAGTCTAACGAGCAGTACTTC.

This clone has just a few counts. J is TRBJ2-2 and V is TRBV11-2; D gene ambiguous. CDR1 and CDR2 from the germline V gene are SGHAT and FQNNGV. This CDR3 comprises 15 residues. Trimming took off 1 base at V and 0 bases at J, with 6 bases between the two ends. This CDR3 reads CASSLVLANTGELFF. As DNA, the CDR3 is TGTGCCAGCAGCTTAGTCCTAGCGAACACCGGGGAGCTGTTTTTT.

This chain uses TRBV11-2 with TRBJ2-7, with D possibly being TRBD2 (6 bases). V lost 5 bases, J lost 6 bases, and 14 bases lay in between. This CDR3 is built from 13 residues. Germline V gene sequence: CDR1 SGHAT, CDR2 FQNNGV. The DNA of the CDR3 is TGTGCCAGCAGCCCGGGAGCGCGGGGCGAGCAGTACTTC. It is translated as CASSPGARGEQYF.

This chain connects TRBV9 to TRBJ2-1; possibly TRBD2 for D (5 bases). The CDR3 contains 14 residues. Trimming removed 2 bases from V and 9 bases from J, with 15 bases in between. CDR1 is SGDLS, CDR2 YYNGEE, per germline. CDR3 in DNA: TGTGCCAGCAGCGTCACTAGTAGCCGAAGTGAGCAGTTCTTC. Its protein is CASSVTSSRSEQFF. The full variable domain, its missing parts supplied by reference TRBV9 and TRBJ2-1, is DSGVTQTPKHLITATGQRVTLRCSPRSGDLSVYWYQQSLDQGLQFLIQYYNGEERAKGNILERFSAQQFPDLHSELNLSSLELGDSALYFCASSVTSSRSEQFFGPGTRLTVL.

The rearrangement uses TRBV6-6 and TRBJ2-5; 8 nucleotides align to TRBD2. CDR3 length: 14 amino acids. Per the germline V gene, CDR1 is MNHNY and CDR2 is SVGAGI (reference sequence). The junction had 8 bases not matched to a gene; V was cut back by 6 bases and J by 5 bases. The CDR3 region is CASRLGGGSETQYF. The CDR3 DNA follows: TGTGCCAGCAGGCTCGGGGGGGGATCTGAGACCCAGTACTTC.

The V gene is TRBV21-1, the J gene TRBJ1-3; TRBD1 reflects the table's D call only, with no check against the DNA. TRBV21-1 corresponds to a pseudogene. CDR3 size: 13 residues. Here the CDR3 reads CATNRGKGNTIYF. For the CDR3, the DNA is TGTGCCACCAACAGGGGGAAGGGAAACACCATATATTTT.

This chain links TRBV15 with TRBJ2-1; 8 bases are shared with TRBD2. Germline V gives CDR1 LNHNV, CDR2 YYDKDF (reference sequence). The V and J ends lost 1 base and 3 bases, in that order; junction bases with no gene match: 2. The CDR3 is made up of 15 amino acids. CDR3 coding DNA: TGTGCCACCAGCAGAGGTACTAGCGGCTACAATGAGCAGTTCTTC. Amino acid sequence: CATSRGTSGYNEQFF.

The rearrangement links TRBV3-1 (or the pseudogene TRBV3-2) to TRBJ2-3; 9 nucleotides align to TRBD2. Germline CDR1 LGHDT, CDR2 YNNKEL (reference sequence). The J segment lost 4 bases and the V segment lost 2 bases, leaving 10 bases of the junction unmatched. There are 17 residues in the CDR3. The CDR3 protein is CASSQLFGGGAADTQYF. The CDR3 DNA is TGTGCCAGCAGCCAACTGTTCGGCGGGGGGGCAGCAGATACGCAGTATTTT.

V gene TRBV10-3 combines with J gene TRBJ2-2; 10 bases are a match to TRBD1. This CDR3 is built from 15 residues. V was pared by 8 bases and J by 5 bases, with 8 bases of the junction left unmatched. The germline V gene has CDR1 ENHRY and CDR2 SYGVKD. CDR3 sequence: CAISGGTGVTGELFF. The CDR3 DNA is TGTGCCATCTCAGGCGGGACAGGGGTGACCGGGGAGCTGTTTTTT.

This chain links TRBV2 with TRBJ2-7; the match to TRBD2 covers 14 bases. The CDR3 extends over 13 amino acids. The germline gives CDR1 SNHLY, CDR2 FYNNEI. The V gene end was trimmed by 9 bases and the J gene end by 6 bases; junction bases not matched to a gene: 4. The CDR3 spells CASRLAGGGEQYF. CDR3 nucleotide sequence: TGTGCCAGTCGACTAGCGGGAGGGGGCGAGCAGTACTTC.

The chain carries TRBV3-1 (or the pseudogene TRBV3-2) and TRBJ2-3; D remains unclear. This CDR3 has 12 amino acids. V lost 4 bases to trimming and J lost 5 bases, with 7 bases between them. Germline CDR1 is LGHDT and CDR2 is YNNKEL (reference sequence). Here the CDR3 reads CASSLALDTQYF. The CDR3 DNA reads TGTGCCAGCAGCCTGGCGCTAGATACGCAGTATTTT.

This clone was seen just once. The rearrangement links TRBV10-3 to TRBJ2-4; D is possibly TRBD2 (5 bases). The CDR3 length is 13 residues. The germline V gene has CDR1 ENHRY and CDR2 SYGVKD. V lost 3 bases, J lost 7 bases, and 10 bases lay in between. The CDR3 region is CAISDGVQNIQYF. Written as DNA, the CDR3 is TGTGCCATCAGTGACGGGGTCCAGAACATTCAGTACTTC.

The J gene is TRBJ2-1, the V gene TRBV18; 7 bases line up with TRBD1. V lost 3 bases, J lost 5 bases, and 7 bases stayed unmatched. The CDR3 runs to 15 residues. Germline CDR1 reads KGHSH; CDR2 reads LQKENI. CDR3 DNA sequence: TGTGCCAGCTCACCTCCCAGGGGGAGCGACAATGAGCAGTTCTTC. Translated, it gives CASSPPRGSDNEQFF.